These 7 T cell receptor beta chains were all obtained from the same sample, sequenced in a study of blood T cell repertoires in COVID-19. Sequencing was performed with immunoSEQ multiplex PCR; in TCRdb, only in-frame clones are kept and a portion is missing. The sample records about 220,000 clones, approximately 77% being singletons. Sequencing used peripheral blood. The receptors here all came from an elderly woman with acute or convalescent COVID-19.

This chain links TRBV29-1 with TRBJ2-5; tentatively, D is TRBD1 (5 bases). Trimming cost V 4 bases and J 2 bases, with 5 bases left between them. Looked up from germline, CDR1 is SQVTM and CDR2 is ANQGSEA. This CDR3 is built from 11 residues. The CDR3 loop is CSVGQQETQYF. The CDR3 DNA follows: TGCAGCGTTGGACAGCAAGAGACCCAGTACTTC.

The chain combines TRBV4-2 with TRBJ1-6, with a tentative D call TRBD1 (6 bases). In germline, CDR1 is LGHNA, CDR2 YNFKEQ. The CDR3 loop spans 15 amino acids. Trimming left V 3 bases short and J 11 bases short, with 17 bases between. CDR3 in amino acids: CASSHDRGGSAPLHF. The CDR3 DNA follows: TGTGCCAGCAGCCACGATAGGGGGGGAAGCGCACCCCTCCACTTT.

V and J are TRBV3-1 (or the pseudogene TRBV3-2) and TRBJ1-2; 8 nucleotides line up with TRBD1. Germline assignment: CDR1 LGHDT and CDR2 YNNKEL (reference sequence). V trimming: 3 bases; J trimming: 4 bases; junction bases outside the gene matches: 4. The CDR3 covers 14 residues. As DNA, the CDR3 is TGTGCCAGCAGCCAGGCGGGACAGGTCTATGGCTACACCTTC. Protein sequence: CASSQAGQVYGYTF.

For the CDR3, the DNA is TGTGCCAGCAGCCGGACAGCAGATACGCAGTATTTT. It yields the protein CASSRTADTQYF. The gene calls are TRBV5-4 and TRBJ2-3; possible D gene TRBD1, 6 bases. Germline values: CDR1 SGHNT, CDR2 YYREEE (reference sequence). The CDR3 runs to 12 residues. Trimming took 4 bases from V and 4 from J, leaving 7 bases between them.

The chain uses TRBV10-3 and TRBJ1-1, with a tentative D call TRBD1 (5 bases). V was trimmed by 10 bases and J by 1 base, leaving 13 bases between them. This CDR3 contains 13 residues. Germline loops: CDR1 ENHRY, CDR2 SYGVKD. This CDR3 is CATLATGNTEAFF. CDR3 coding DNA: TGTGCCACCTTAGCTACAGGGAACACTGAAGCTTTCTTT.

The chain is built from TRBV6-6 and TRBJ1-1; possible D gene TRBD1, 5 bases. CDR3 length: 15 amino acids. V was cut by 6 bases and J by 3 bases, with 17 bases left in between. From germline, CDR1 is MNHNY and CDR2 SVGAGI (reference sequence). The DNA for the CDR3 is TGTGCCAGCAGCCCCTTGAGTTTAGGGGACACTGAAGCTTTCTTT. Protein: CASSPLSLGDTEAFF.

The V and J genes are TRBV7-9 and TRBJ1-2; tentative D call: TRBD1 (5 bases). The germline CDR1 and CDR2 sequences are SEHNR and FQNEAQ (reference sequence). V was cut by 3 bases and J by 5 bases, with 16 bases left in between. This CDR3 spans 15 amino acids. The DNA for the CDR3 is TGTGCCAGCAGCTTGGGGCAAGGGGAAGGGTATGGCTACACCTTC. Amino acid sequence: CASSLGQGEGYGYTF.